Listed here are 10 T cell receptor beta chains from one sample, sequenced in a study of T cells in Graves' hyperthyroidism and ophthalmopathy. Amplified TCR beta CDR3 regions came from RNA transcripts. HTBI primers were the set used in a first-round RT-PCR of the TCR CDR3. MiXCR, applied by TCRdb to the multiplex PCR reads, yields one record per CDR3 protein. Of about 260,000 distinct CDR3 sequences in the sample, approximately 26% are singletons; the top ten hold roughly 24%. Sample: blood. The receptors stem from a man aged 35 to 55 with Graves' hyperthyroidism that later progressed to Graves' ophthalmopathy.

This clonotype was counted many times. CDR3 sequence reads: CASRTPGTFEQYF. CDR3 DNA sequence: TGTGCCAGCAGAACACCCGGGACATTCGAGCAGTACTTC. This sequence joins TRBV28 and TRBJ2-7; perhaps TRBD1 as D (6 bases). This CDR3 comprises 13 residues. Germline V CDR1 and CDR2: MDHEN, SYDVKM. V lost 6 bases to trimming and J lost 6 bases, with 15 bases between them.

This clonotype has a count of ten or more. The rearrangement links TRBV30 to TRBJ2-7; 13 bases agree with TRBD2. The trim removed 2 bases at V and 7 bases at J, leaving 8 bases unmatched. This CDR3 is built from 15 residues. Germline V lookup: CDR1 GTSNPN, CDR2 SVGIG (reference sequence). CDR3 nucleotide sequence: TGTGCCTGGAGTAGGACTAGCGGGGGAACTGGGGAGCAGTACTTC. It is translated as CAWSRTSGGTGEQYF.

This clonotype was seen ten or more times. The gene calls are TRBV7-2 and TRBJ2-7; possible D gene TRBD2, 6 bases. V lost 3 bases and J lost 0, with 15 bases in between. This CDR3 has 16 residues. Germline V gene lookup returns CDR1 SGHTA and CDR2 FQGNSA. The CDR3 DNA is TGTGCCAGCAGCTTTCATGAGCGGGTGAGCTCCTACGAGCAGTACTTC. Translated, it gives CASSFHERVSSYEQYF.

Ten or more counts support this clonotype. The V and J genes are TRBV20-1 and TRBJ2-7; 8 bases line up with TRBD2. The CDR3 loop spans 15 amino acids. Germline lookup yields CDR1 DFQATT and CDR2 SNEGSKA (reference sequence). The junction had 5 bases not matched to a gene; V was cut back by 1 base and J by 0 bases. The CDR3 loop reads CSARVVAGSSYEQYF. The CDR3 nucleotides read TGCAGTGCTAGAGTAGTAGCGGGGAGCTCCTACGAGCAGTACTTC.

This clonotype has at least ten counts. This chain links TRBV12-3 or TRBV12-4 with TRBJ2-4; TRBD1 matches 7 bases. The CDR3 extends over 15 amino acids. The V segment lost 4 bases and the J segment 0 bases; nucleotides outside the gene matches: 3. The CDR3 here is CASSSGQVAKNIQYF. The CDR3 DNA reads TGTGCCAGCAGTTCCGGACAGGTAGCCAAAAACATTCAGTACTTC.

The V and J genes are TRBV3-1 and TRBJ1-6; D not certain. CDR3 length: 13 amino acids. The ends were cut back, 4 bases at V and 8 bases at J, with 9 bases in the middle. CDR1 and CDR2 (germline): LGHDT, YNNKEL (reference sequence). The CDR3 reads CASSPDRDSPLHF. DNA for the CDR3: TGTGCCAGCAGCCCTGACCGGGATTCACCCCTCCACTTT.

The gene calls are TRBV29-1 and TRBJ2-3, with 7 bases matching TRBD2. V was clipped by 3 bases and J by 1 base; unmatched bases: 4. The CDR3 runs 14 residues. Per germline, CDR1 SQVTM and CDR2 ANQGSEA. The CDR3 coding sequence is TGCAGCGTTGATGGCAGCGGGGGCACAGATACGCAGTATTTT. Protein product: CSVDGSGGTDTQYF.

The sample holds many counts of this clonotype. V usage is TRBV7-9 and J usage is TRBJ2-5, with 7 bases fitting TRBD1. The germline V gene encodes CDR1 SEHNR and CDR2 FQNEAQ (reference sequence). The CDR3 has 14 amino acids. V lost 3 bases and J lost 5; bases outside the gene matches: 6. The CDR3 is CASSFDRAVETQYF. In DNA form, the CDR3 reads TGTGCCAGCAGCTTCGACAGGGCAGTGGAGACCCAGTACTTC.

In its sample, this clonotype was seen many times. V and J are TRBV6-5 and TRBJ2-5; D possibly matches TRBD1 or TRBD2 (5 bases each). The CDR3 loop spans 16 amino acids. Germline CDR1 MNHEY, CDR2 SVGAGI. V was trimmed by 0 bases and J by 3 bases, leaving 14 bases between them. The CDR3, as DNA: TGTGCCAGCAGTTACTCTTTCCCGGGGCTCGAAGAGACCCAGTACTTC. Translated: CASSYSFPGLEETQYF.

In this sample, this clonotype turned up many times. This chain links TRBV10-1 with TRBJ2-5, with 10 bases lining up with TRBD2. Unmatched junction bases numbered 26, after V lost 2 bases and J lost 5 bases. This CDR3 comprises 22 residues. The germline V gene has CDR1 WNHNN and CDR2 SYGVQD (reference sequence). In DNA form, the CDR3 reads TGCGCCAGCAGTGAGCCCACTCGGGGAAGGGGGCGAGGTAGCGGGAGGCTGGAGACCCAGTACTTC. It encodes CASSEPTRGRGRGSGRLETQYF.